This TCR beta chain was found in a study of vaccination and CD4 T cells after COVID-19. General study findings and limits: A median roughly 86% of convalescent patients' SARS-CoV-2-reactive clones emerged only after vaccination.

The Oncomine TCR Beta short-read assay sequenced DNA from cultured CD4+ T cells. MiXCR was run by TCRdb on the PCR reads, yielding one entry per CDR3 protein. The sample lists some 9,100 distinct CDR3 sequences; over 45% were seen once. A few counts support this clonotype. Its target is unknown. Treatment indicated: roughly ten-day PBMC culture with coronavirus spike peptide pools or control peptides (ViraFEST assay). Samples of CD4+ T cells were obtained from the unexposed donor before the COVID-19 pandemic (2011-2018). This CDR3 region has 13 residues. Germline lookup yields CDR1 SGHDN and CDR2 FVKESK. V was pared by 3 bases and J by 5 bases, with 2 bases of the junction left unmatched.

The receptor was isolated from a human donor in good health. The sequenced sample consisted of CD4+ T cells from blood, cultured in vitro. This chain links TRBV14 with TRBJ1-1; TRBD1 matches 8 bases. CDR3 nucleotides: TGTGCCAGCAGCCAGTACAGGGGGACTGAAGCTTTCTTT. Its translation is CASSQYRGTEAFF.